These 30 T cell receptor beta chains came from one sample sequenced in a study of cytomegalovirus exposure and HLA in healthy donors. Primers for the PCR totalled 60 Vbeta and 13 Jbeta. Assay: immunoSEQ multiplex PCR; the TCRdb copy retains only in-frame clones and omits some. The sample yields about 160,000 clones, roughly three quarters seen once. Sample: PBMCs. The receptors stem from a man between 18 and 29 years old in good health and CMV-seropositive.

The rearrangement links TRBV29-1 to TRBJ2-5; D is possibly TRBD2 (6 bases). This CDR3 contains 13 residues. Germline CDR1 and CDR2: SQVTM and ANQGSEA. Trimming shortened V by 4 bases and J by 4 bases, and 13 bases separated the two germline ends. The CDR3 DNA sequence: TGCAGCGTTGGCGGGGCGGGAATAGAGACCCAGTACTTC. Its translation is CSVGGAGIETQYF.

The V gene is TRBV7-2, the J gene TRBJ1-1; D is unclear. Germline lookup yields CDR1 SGHTA and CDR2 FQGNSA. V lost 2 bases to trimming and J lost 0 bases, with 7 bases between them. CDR3 length equals 14 residues. Here the CDR3 reads CASSLNTMNTEAFF. The CDR3 region has the DNA TGTGCCAGCAGCTTAAACACTATGAACACTGAAGCTTTCTTT.

Here the CDR3 reads CASSLNLLTPTDTQYF. Written as DNA, the CDR3 is TGTGCCAGCAGCTTAAACCTCCTAACCCCCACAGATACGCAGTATTTT. This chain uses TRBV7-6 with TRBJ2-3, with unresolved D. Germline lookup yields CDR1 SGHVS and CDR2 FNYEAQ. V dropped 2 bases and J dropped 2 bases, with 14 bases sitting between them. The CDR3 length is 16 residues.

The chain joins TRBV12-5 to TRBJ1-6; 9 bases map to TRBD1. Germline values: CDR1 LGHNT, CDR2 FRNRAP. The CDR3 covers 16 residues. Trimming removed 3 bases from V and 4 bases from J; junction bases left unmatched: 4. CDR3 in amino acids: CASGLQGAPYNSPLHF. CDR3 in DNA: TGTGCTAGTGGTTTACAGGGGGCCCCTTATAATTCACCCCTCCACTTT.

This clone was recorded once. The junction departs from germline at one end; a sequencing error may be responsible. The chain carries TRBV5-1 and TRBJ2-7, with TRBD1 matching over 9 bases. CDR3 length: 15 amino acids. Germline-derived CDR1 and CDR2 are SGHRS and YFSETQ. CDR3 coding DNA: TGCGCCAGCAGCCTGCCGGGACAGGGCTCCTGCGAGCAGTACTTC. This sequence encodes CASSLPGQGSCEQYF.

The chain links TRBV5-1 to TRBJ2-7, with 9 nucleotides matching TRBD2. Trimming cost V 1 base and J 2 bases; bases outside gene matches: 7. Germline V gene sequence: CDR1 SGHRS, CDR2 YFSETQ. This CDR3 has 16 residues. The CDR3: CASSLSTSGLTYEQYF. The CDR3 DNA follows: TGCGCCAGCAGCTTGAGCACTAGCGGGCTAACCTACGAGCAGTACTTC.

The chain carries TRBV18 and TRBJ1-5; a weak D match, TRBD1 (6 bases). Deletions cut 1 base from V and 7 bases from J, with 14 bases between. This CDR3 comprises 15 residues. The germline V gene encodes CDR1 KGHSH and CDR2 LQKENI. CDR3 protein: CASSPLQGGGQPQHF. CDR3 DNA sequence: TGTGCCAGCTCACCACTACAGGGTGGTGGACAGCCCCAGCATTTT.

A remark on this clone: One end of the junction is discordant with germline, which a read error may explain. The chain employs TRBV7-9 and TRBJ1-1, with D tentatively TRBD1 (6 bases). Germline V lookup: CDR1 SEHNR, CDR2 FQNEAQ (reference sequence). The CDR3 has 15 residues. CDR3 DNA sequence: TGTGCCAGCAGCTTACCTTACCCCCCCGAAGGACAGCCGCTCTTT. Its protein is CASSLPYPPEGQPLF.

The chain uses TRBV4-3 and TRBJ1-2, with a tentative D call TRBD1 (5 bases). The CDR3 is 14 residues long. V gave up 5 bases and J gave up 2 bases, with 12 bases separating them. In germline, CDR1 is LGHNA, CDR2 YSLEER. As DNA, the CDR3 is TGCGCCAGCAGCTCCACGGGGGGAAACTATGGCTACACCTTC. It translates to CASSSTGGNYGYTF.

This clone was detected only a few times. This chain joins TRBV5-1 and TRBJ1-4; weak D call: TRBD1 (5 bases). Looked up from germline, CDR1 is SGHRS and CDR2 is YFSETQ. The CDR3 length is 15 residues. V was cut by 0 bases and J by 6 bases, with 12 bases left in between. The CDR3 sequence is CASSLEGRAYEKLFF. Written as DNA, the CDR3 is TGCGCCAGCAGCTTGGAAGGCAGGGCGTATGAAAAACTGTTTTTT.

V gene TRBV7-8 combines with J gene TRBJ2-7, with D perhaps TRBD2 (7 bases). V lost 5 bases to trimming and J lost 1 base, with 18 bases between them. The CDR3 extends over 16 amino acids. Germline V gene data show CDR1 as SGHVS and CDR2 as FQNEAQ. The CDR3 DNA sequence: TGTGCCAGCAGCCCTATGTTGCGGGGGCCTTCCTACGAGCAGTACTTC. This encodes CASSPMLRGPSYEQYF.

The gene calls are TRBV11-2 and TRBJ2-7, with D perhaps matching TRBD2 (7 bases). The germline gives CDR1 SGHAT, CDR2 FQNNGV. Trimming removed 1 base from V and 3 bases from J, with 13 bases in between. There are 15 residues in the CDR3. The CDR3, as DNA: TGTGCCAGCAGCTTAGTTGCGGGGGCCTACTACGAGCAGTACTTC. Translated: CASSLVAGAYYEQYF. Looking up the rest from reference TRBV11-2 and TRBJ2-7 gives the full variable domain: EAGVAQSPRYKIIEKRQSVAFWCNPISGHATLYWYQQILGQGPKLLIQFQNNGVVDDSQLPKDRFSAERLKGVDSTLKIQPAKLEDSAVYLCASSLVAGAYYEQYFGPGTRLTVT.

The rearrangement uses TRBV7-2 and TRBJ1-5; D unclear. V was pared by 3 bases and J by 0 bases, with 12 bases between. Germline CDR1 is SGHTA and CDR2 is FQGNSA. The CDR3 is 16 residues long. CDR3 residues: CASSLRGHDSNQPQHF. CDR3 coding DNA: TGTGCCAGCAGCTTGCGGGGTCACGATAGCAATCAGCCCCAGCATTTT.

The rearrangement links TRBV9 to TRBJ2-3, with 10 positions matching TRBD2. V dropped 0 bases and J dropped 12; count of bases not matched to a gene: 10. CDR1 and CDR2 from the germline V gene are SGDLS and YYNGEE. The CDR3 extends over 15 amino acids. CDR3 loop: CASSVGGLAGELQYF. The CDR3, as DNA: TGTGCCAGCAGCGTAGGCGGGCTAGCGGGGGAACTTCAGTATTTT.

In DNA form, the CDR3 reads TGTGCCAGCAGTAGGGGACTAGCGGGAGTTGAGCAGTTCTTC. Protein product: CASSRGLAGVEQFF. The gene calls are TRBV6-5 and TRBJ2-1; 14 positions match TRBD2. The CDR3 spans 14 residues. CDR1 and CDR2 from the germline V gene are MNHEY and SVGAGI. Unmatched junction bases numbered 3, after V lost 5 bases and J lost 9 bases.

V usage is TRBV6-4 and J usage is TRBJ2-3; 9 nucleotides match TRBD1. CDR1 and CDR2 (germline): MRHNA, SNTAGT. V shed 6 bases, J shed 0 bases, and the junction held 4 bases outside the gene matches. The CDR3 extends over 15 amino acids. Written as DNA, the CDR3 is TGTGCCAGCAGCCCGGGACAGGGTAGCACAGATACGCAGTATTTT. Protein: CASSPGQGSTDTQYF.

For the CDR3, the DNA is TGCGCCAGCAGCCAAGCCCCAGGAAACAAAAACTATGGCTACACCTTC. It specifies CASSQAPGNKNYGYTF. V usage is TRBV4-1 and J usage is TRBJ1-2; unclear D gene. This CDR3 has 16 residues. Trimming stripped 1 base from V and 2 bases from J, with 14 bases between. Germline CDR1 is MGHRA and CDR2 is YSYEKL.

This clone was recorded a few times. This rearrangement joins TRBV6-5 to TRBJ2-7, with 7 bases aligning to TRBD1. The germline CDR1 and CDR2 sequences are MNHEY and SVGAGI. There are 14 residues in the CDR3. Trimming cost V 7 bases and J 3 bases; bases outside gene matches: 9. As DNA, the CDR3 is TGTGCCAGCACTTCACCAGGGGGTTTCTACGAGCAGTACTTC. Its translation: CASTSPGGFYEQYF.

The rearrangement uses TRBV18 and TRBJ2-5; 9 bases are shared with TRBD1. V was pared by 5 bases and J by 4 bases, with 11 bases of the junction left unmatched. The CDR3 spans 16 residues. Per germline, CDR1 KGHSH and CDR2 LQKENI. This CDR3 reads CASSFQTGGIGETQYF. CDR3 bases: TGTGCCAGCTCATTTCAGACAGGGGGTATTGGAGAGACCCAGTACTTC.

The genes are TRBV30 and TRBJ1-1; TRBD1 might be the D (6 bases). Germline CDR1 is GTSNPN and CDR2 is SVGIG (reference sequence). The length of the CDR3 is 14 residues. V was trimmed by 1 base and J by 4 bases, leaving 13 bases between them. The CDR3 here is CAWSGRGGVTEAFF. CDR3 bases: TGTGCCTGGAGTGGGAGGGGGGGCGTCACTGAAGCTTTCTTT. The variable domain in full, with the rest retrieved from reference TRBV30 and TRBJ1-1, is SQTIHQWPATLVQPVGSPLSLECTVEGTSNPNLYWYRQAAGRGLQLLFYSVGIGQISSEVPQNLSASRPQDRQFILSSKKLLLSDSGFYLCAWSGRGGVTEAFFGQGTRLTVV.

This sequence joins TRBV27 and TRBJ2-7; TRBD1 agrees at 7 bases. Looked up from germline, CDR1 is MNHEY and CDR2 is SMNVEV (reference sequence). Trimming cost V 2 bases and J 3 bases; bases outside gene matches: 7. The CDR3 is 15 residues long. The CDR3 loop reads CASSLRQGWGYEQYF. The CDR3 DNA sequence: TGTGCCAGCAGTTTACGACAGGGTTGGGGCTACGAGCAGTACTTC.

The chain links TRBV7-9 to TRBJ2-1, with 8 bases identical to TRBD1. The trim removed 0 bases at V and 7 bases at J, leaving 5 bases unmatched. Germline V gene lookup returns CDR1 SEHNR and CDR2 FQNEAQ (reference sequence). There are 15 residues in the CDR3. This CDR3 reads CASSLAQGARNEQFF. In DNA form, the CDR3 reads TGTGCCAGCAGCTTAGCCCAGGGGGCGCGTAATGAGCAGTTCTTC.

This chain links TRBV19 with TRBJ1-5; the D is unclear. The CDR3 length is 14 residues. CDR1 is LNHDA and CDR2 is SQIVND in the germline V gene (reference sequence). V gave up 3 bases and J gave up 2 bases, with 8 bases separating them. CDR3 sequence reads: CASSMGQGNQPQHF. CDR3 nucleotides: TGTGCCAGTAGTATGGGTCAGGGCAATCAGCCCCAGCATTTT.

The chain is built from TRBV18 and TRBJ1-4; no clear D. The germline CDR1 and CDR2 sequences are KGHSH and LQKENI. The CDR3 sequence is 15 residues long. Trimming shortened V by 3 bases and J by 4 bases, and 12 bases separated the two germline ends. DNA of the CDR3: TGTGCCAGCTCACCTCCGGCGGAACGTAATGAAAAACTGTTTTTT. Amino acids: CASSPPAERNEKLFF.

The chain is built from TRBV7-3 and TRBJ2-2; TRBD1 might be the D (5 bases). V was clipped by 5 bases and J by 7 bases, with 8 bases between them. The germline CDR1 and CDR2 sequences are SGHTA and FQGTGA. The CDR3 loop spans 12 amino acids. CDR3 in DNA: TGTGCCAGCAGCCAGGACATCGGGGAGCTGTTTTTT. Translation gives CASSQDIGELFF.

This clone was observed a handful of times. An end of the junction differs from the germline gene, which may be a read error. V gene TRBV5-1 combines with J gene TRBJ2-6, with D possibly matching TRBD1 (6 bases). The CDR3 sequence is 13 residues long. CDR1 is SGHRS, CDR2 YFSETQ, per germline. The CDR3 loop is CASGGSGANGLTF. The CDR3 nucleotides are TGCGCCAGCGGGGGCTCTGGGGCCAACGGCCTGACTTTC.

This clone has a handful of counts. The chain recombines TRBV14 with TRBJ1-6, with 11 nucleotides matching TRBD1. V dropped 3 bases and J dropped 10; count of bases not matched to a gene: 8. There are 16 residues in the CDR3. Germline V gene data show CDR1 as SGHDN and CDR2 as FVKESK. The CDR3 loop is CASSQTGTGGGSPLHF. The CDR3 region has the DNA TGTGCCAGCAGCCAGACCGGGACAGGGGGTGGGTCACCCCTCCACTTT.

In its sample, this clone was seen a few times. The CDR3 sequence is CASSSTGSFGELFF. CDR3 DNA: TGTGCCAGCAGCTCGACAGGGTCGTTCGGGGAGCTGTTTTTT. The rearrangement joins TRBV7-9 to TRBJ2-2; TRBD1 agrees at 7 bases. The germline V gene encodes CDR1 SEHNR and CDR2 FQNEAQ (reference sequence). The CDR3 loop spans 14 amino acids. After removal of 4 bases from V and 7 bases from J, the junction contained 6 bases not matched to a gene.

J is TRBJ1-3 and V is TRBV19, with D possibly matching TRBD1 (6 bases). Per the germline V gene, CDR1 is LNHDA and CDR2 is SQIVND (reference sequence). The CDR3 runs to 14 residues. V lost 5 bases to trimming and J lost 2 bases, with 10 bases between them. As DNA, the CDR3 is TGTGCCAGTAGTCTCGGACAGACTGGAAACACCATATATTTT. This gives the protein CASSLGQTGNTIYF. Together with reference TRBV19 and TRBJ1-3, the CDR3 gives the full variable domain: DGGITQSPKYLFRKEGQNVTLSCEQNLNHDAMYWYRQDPGQGLRLIYYSQIVNDFQKGDIAEGYSVSREKKESFPLTVTSAQKNPTAFYLCASSLGQTGNTIYFGEGSWLTVV.

This clone was observed a handful of times. V and J are TRBV7-9 and TRBJ2-5, with D maybe TRBD1 (5 bases). There are 15 residues in the CDR3. V gave up 5 bases and J gave up 3 bases, with 16 bases separating them. CDR1 is SEHNR, CDR2 FQNEAQ, per germline (reference sequence). The CDR3 spells CASSQGWGREETQYF. The DNA for the CDR3 is TGTGCCAGCAGCCAAGGGTGGGGCCGGGAAGAGACCCAGTACTTC.